These T cell receptor beta chains were read from a single sample in a study of chemoradiotherapy in HPV16-positive cancers. This table comes from immunoSEQ multiplex PCR, and its TCRdb copy is limited to in-frame clones, with some not included. Here the sample spans tens of thousands of clones, roughly 87% being singletons. The source material was blood, sampled from a patient who underwent chemoradiotherapy. These receptors were collected from a human donor with HPV-associated anogenital cancer. Each CDR3 is given with its conserved first and last residue. The D gene is left open where the match is weak. Size is omitted from some rows. Given values are once, few, many or a class for expanded clones.

v_gene,len,d_gene,abundance,j_gene,CDR3nt,CDR3aa
TRBV7-9,17,TRBD1,NA,TRBJ2-7,TGTGCCAGCAGCTTAGGAGGGGGGGGACAGGGGGCCTACGAGCAGTACTTC,CASSLGGGGQGAYEQYF
TRBV6-6,15,TRBD2,NA,TRBJ2-1,TGTGCCAGCAGTTACTGGACTAGCGGGAGTAGTGAGCAGTTCTTC,CASSYWTSGSSEQFF
TRBV2,12,NA,NA,TRBJ2-3,TGTGCCAGCAAAACGGACACCCCTACGCAGTATTTT,CASKTDTPTQYF
TRBV18,19,NA,NA,TRBJ1-3,TGTGCCAGCTCACCGGACAGACGATTATCGCGCTTATCTGGAAACACCATATATTTT,CASSPDRRLSRLSGNTIYF
TRBV19,14,TRBD2,NA,TRBJ2-5,TGTGCCAGTACCCCGCCCGGACTAGCGGAGACCCAGTACTTC,CASTPPGLAETQYF
TRBV5-1,14,NA,NA,TRBJ2-7,TGCGCCAGCAGCTTCGATCTGAAACCCTACGAGCAGTACTTC,CASSFDLKPYEQYF
TRBV21-1,17,NA,NA,TRBJ1-1,TGTGCCAGCAGCAAAGAGCCCCACAGGCTAATGAACACTGAAGCTTTCTTT,CASSKEPHRLMNTEAFF
TRBV30,9,NA,NA,TRBJ1-6,TGTGCCGGAGGGACTCCCCTCCACTTT,CAGGTPLHF
TRBV7-2,15,TRBD1,NA,TRBJ1-3,TGTGCCAGCAGCTATAACAGGGGACCGGGAAACACCATATATTTT,CASSYNRGPGNTIYF
TRBV21-1,14,NA,NA,TRBJ1-1,TGTGCCAGCAGCAAAGTAACGACATGGGCTGAAGCTTTCTTT,CASSKVTTWAEAFF
TRBV7-6,13,NA,NA,TRBJ2-5,TGTGCCACCTCTTGGGGCGGCCTTGAGACCCAGTACTTC,CATSWGGLETQYF
TRBV19,14,NA,NA,TRBJ2-5,TGTGCCAGTAGTATATATAGGGCCAAGGAGACCCAGTACTTC,CASSIYRAKETQYF
TRBV6-4,15,NA,NA,TRBJ2-3,TGTGCCAGCAAACAGACCTCCCTTTACACAGATACGCAGTATTTT,CASKQTSLYTDTQYF
TRBV7-9,14,NA,NA,TRBJ1-1,TGTGCCAGCAGTTCAACCGACGGAAAGGCTGAAGCTTTCTTT,CASSSTDGKAEAFF
TRBV7-2,15,TRBD2,few,TRBJ2-1,TGTGCCAGCAGCGGCAGCGGGGGGCCCTCGTCATCGCAGTTCTTC,CASSGSGGPSSSQFF
TRBV14,12,TRBD1,NA,TRBJ1-2,TGTGCCAGTGGACAGGGGAACTATGGCTACACCTTC,CASGQGNYGYTF
TRBV7-9,16,TRBD1,NA,TRBJ1-1,TGTGCCAGCAGCTTAGCTAGGGGGCGGATGAGGACTGAAGCTTTCTTT,CASSLARGRMRTEAFF
TRBV10-1,14,NA,NA,TRBJ1-2,TGCGCCAGCAGTGGGACGCCAGCTAACTATGGCTACACCTTC,CASSGTPANYGYTF
TRBV9,13,NA,NA,TRBJ2-2,TGTGCCAGCAGCACGCAGGGATCCGGGGAGCTGTTTTTT,CASSTQGSGELFF
TRBV5-4,14,TRBD1,NA,TRBJ2-3,TGTGCCAGCAGCCCGGACAGGGTCACAGATACGCAGTATTTT,CASSPDRVTDTQYF
TRBV4-1,14,NA,NA,TRBJ1-4,TGCGCCAGCAGCCAACAGGTCTATAATGAAAAACTGTTTTTT,CASSQQVYNEKLFF
TRBV19,17,TRBD2,NA,TRBJ2-1,TGTGCCAGTAGTATAGGAAGATATAGCGGGGGGAGAGATGAGCAGTTCTTC,CASSIGRYSGGRDEQFF
TRBV19,16,NA,NA,TRBJ2-3,TGTGCCAGTACCACCTCCGGGGGTAGGGGCACAGATACGCAGTATTTT,CASTTSGGRGTDTQYF
TRBV12-5,16,NA,NA,TRBJ2-7,TGTGCTAGTGGTTTGGTACTCTCCGGGAGTAAAAGCGAGCAGTACTTC,CASGLVLSGSKSEQYF
TRBV4-3,14,NA,NA,TRBJ2-3,TGCGCCAGCAGCCAAGGGCGAAGTTCAGATACGCAGTATTTT,CASSQGRSSDTQYF
TRBV4-1,14,TRBD1,NA,TRBJ2-5,TGCGCCAGCAGCCCAGGACAGGGTACAGAGACCCAGTACTTC,CASSPGQGTETQYF
TRBV4-3,15,TRBD2,NA,TRBJ2-1,TGCGCCAGCAGCCATTCGACTAGCGGGAGAGACGAGCAGTTCTTC,CASSHSTSGRDEQFF
TRBV27,14,TRBD1,once,TRBJ1-2,TGTGCCAGCAGTTTAAAGGGGGCAAGCTATGGCTACACCTTC,CASSLKGASYGYTF
TRBV30,14,TRBD1,NA,TRBJ1-4,TGTGCCTGGAACCTAAGGGGACAGAATGAAAAACTGTTTTTT,CAWNLRGQNEKLFF
TRBV11-2,17,TRBD1,NA,TRBJ1-1,TGTGCCAGCAGCCCAGGGGCATTGGGGGACAGGGGAGCTGAAGCTTTCTTT,CASSPGALGDRGAEAFF
TRBV11-3,18,TRBD2,NA,TRBJ2-1,TGTGCCAGCAGCTTAGGAGGACTAGCGGGACCCTCCTACAATGAGCAGTTCTTC,CASSLGGLAGPSYNEQFF
TRBV5-1,13,TRBD1,NA,TRBJ1-1,TGCGCCAGCAGGTACGCAGGGGGCACTGAAGCTTTCTTT,CASRYAGGTEAFF
TRBV7-9,14,NA,NA,TRBJ1-4,TGTGCCAGCAGCTTATCCGGCACTAATGAAAAACTGTTTTTT,CASSLSGTNEKLFF
TRBV7-6,15,NA,NA,TRBJ1-4,TGTGCCAGCAGCTTACAGATCGGGGGTAATGAAAAACTGTTTTTT,CASSLQIGGNEKLFF
TRBV7-8,14,TRBD1,NA,TRBJ2-7,TGTGCCAGCAGCCGACAGGGCGGCTCCTACGAGCAGTACTTC,CASSRQGGSYEQYF
TRBV9,16,NA,NA,TRBJ2-3,TGTGCCAGCAGCGTAGCGGTCGGGAGAAGCACAGATACGCAGTATTTT,CASSVAVGRSTDTQYF
TRBV19,22,TRBD2,NA,TRBJ2-2,TGTGCCAGTAGACCCCAAGCGGGGTTGAGCGGGAGGGCCCCATCGAGCACCGGGGAGCTGTTTTTT,CASRPQAGLSGRAPSSTGELFF
TRBV2,15,NA,NA,TRBJ2-2,TGTGCCAGCAGTGAGGGGGGCTTAAACACCGGGGAGCTGTTTTTT,CASSEGGLNTGELFF
TRBV7-3,13,NA,NA,TRBJ2-3,TGTGCCAGCAGCTTGGCCCACACAGATACGCAGTATTTT,CASSLAHTDTQYF
TRBV5-1,13,NA,NA,TRBJ2-5,TGCGCCAGCAGCTTAAAGGTACAAGAGACCCAGTACTTC,CASSLKVQETQYF
TRBV5-1,13,NA,NA,TRBJ1-1,TGCGCCAGCAGCTTGGTCGTGAACACTGAAGCTTTCTTT,CASSLVVNTEAFF
TRBV5-8,15,TRBD2,once,TRBJ2-7,TGTGCCAGCAGCTACGGACTAGCGGGGTCCTACGAGCAGTACTTC,CASSYGLAGSYEQYF
TRBV27,15,NA,NA,TRBJ1-3,TGTGCCAGCGTTGGGGCAGGGGCGGGGGGAAACACCATATATTTT,CASVGAGAGGNTIYF
TRBV19,13,TRBD2,NA,TRBJ2-1,TGTGCCAGTAGGACTAGCGGCCTGGGTGAGCAGTTCTTC,CASRTSGLGEQFF
TRBV14,12,NA,NA,TRBJ2-5,TGTGCCAGCAGCCAAGTGTGGGAGACCCAGTACTTC,CASSQVWETQYF
TRBV6-5,15,TRBD2,few,TRBJ2-2,TGTGCCAGCAGACGGGGACTAGCGTTGGCCGGGGAGCTGTTTTTT,CASRRGLALAGELFF
TRBV12-5,15,TRBD1,once,TRBJ2-3,TGTGCTAGTGGTTTGGACAGGGGAAGCACAGATACGCAGTATTTT,CASGLDRGSTDTQYF
TRBV29-1,12,NA,NA,TRBJ1-4,TGCAGCGTTGGTGGAGCTAATGAAAAACTGTTTTTT,CSVGGANEKLFF
TRBV5-4,13,TRBD1,NA,TRBJ1-2,TGTGCCAGCAGCCCTTGGACAGGGAGCGGCTACACCTTC,CASSPWTGSGYTF
TRBV7-2,14,TRBD1,once,TRBJ2-7,TGTGCCAGCCGTCGGACAGGGGGGATCGACGAGCAGTACTTC,CASRRTGGIDEQYF
TRBV19,15,NA,NA,TRBJ1-3,TGTGCCAGTAGTTCCCCAGGGAGCTCTGGAAACACCATATATTTT,CASSSPGSSGNTIYF
TRBV5-4,16,TRBD2,NA,TRBJ2-5,TGTGCCAGCAGTAACCGACTAGCGGGACCGCAAGAGACCCAGTACTTC,CASSNRLAGPQETQYF